This TCR beta chain was documented in a study of blood T cell repertoires in COVID-19 (TCRdb year 2020). Broadly, across the study: The collaborator samples originated in the United States, Italy and Spain and spanned the acute and convalescent phases of COVID-19. The material from the prospective study consisted of cDNA or gDNA derived from T cells, B-cell-depleted T cells, or PBMCs. Subjects who had been exposed to COVID-19, were actively infected with it, or had recovered from it provided the deeply sampled blood TCRbeta repertoires that made up the dataset. The repertoires were released in a freely available public database meant as a resource for research on the immune response to SARS-CoV-2. Samples were obtained from the ongoing ImmuneRACE study (first 160 participants) and from over 1,000 subjects provided by 6 global collaborators. Nearly every sample came with metadata listing a de-identified subject ID, COVID-19 status, age in years and sex. Where available, HLA class I and class II types were obtained from metadata supplied by the sample provider rather than from assay-based typing.

Collaborating institutions collected whole blood in K2EDTA tubes following their own protocols. For TCRbeta analysis, collaborators shipped samples as frozen whole blood, isolated PBMCs, or DNA extracted from either of those sample types. The immunoSEQ Assay, a bias-controlled multiplex PCR, was used to amplify TCRbeta CDR3 regions from genomic DNA. The source study handled its data this way. Nucleated cell counts per sample were estimated from amplification of reference gene primers within the assay. Sequence reads were collapsed and filtered to measure the absolute abundance of every unique TCRbeta CDR3 rearrangement. For each sample, productive Simpson clonality was calculated as the square root of Simpson's diversity index across productive rearrangements. The table comes from immuneACCESS by way of TCRdb, which keeps in-frame sequences with V and J called. Part of the clones is missing from these tables; in studies checked, under half for an unresolved V gene and the rest for unknown reasons. V and J calls and clone size come straight from that table; D and trimming were deduced from the DNA. For this sample the table gives some 14,000 clones, of which 70% to 90% were detected only once. The ten biggest clones cover 2.6% of the sample.

Broader findings and caveats from the paper: Clinical and demographic metadata were provided uncurated, with the amount varying by source and participant.

To note about this clone: Its cognate antigen has yet to be identified. Base qualities were left out, and no much larger clone turns up one base away.

V trim: 8 bases; J trim: 14 bases; unmatched bases: 9. The CDR3 measures 11 amino acids from cysteine to phenylalanine. The only DNA kept is the CDR3, 33 bases in frame from the first base. The germline V gene gives CDR1 as MNHEY and CDR2 as SVGAGI. This receptor chain uses TRBV6-5 and TRBJ1-5, with 7 bases in between that match TRBD1. The specimen was peripheral blood. The sequence came from a human donor in a cohort sampled during active COVID-19. CDR3 loop: CASVLGQVEHF. The nucleotide sequence is TGTGCCAGCGTTCTAGGACAGGTCGAGCATTTT.